These T cell receptor beta chains were read from a single sample in a study of identical twins. TCRdb called the 5' RACE reads again in MiXCR, with one record for every CDR3 protein. Of fewer than 500,000 distinct CDR3 sequences detected, about 13% appear once; the ten largest clones hold approximately 1%. These data also formed part of another study, on yellow fever vaccine responses in identical twins.

Sequencing was performed on CD4+ T cells sorted from blood. The source is a woman aged 18-29 years in good health. Both conserved end residues are part of each CDR3. Fields, in order: V gene, J gene, clone size, D gene, CDR3 DNA, CDR3 protein. D genes are given only for firm matches. Clone size is stated in some rows and not others, as once, few, many or a class when expanded.

TRBV20-1	TRBJ2-5	-	TRBD2	TGCAGTGCTAGACAGCTAGCGGGGGGGCCTAGGGAGACCCAGTACTTC	CSARQLAGGPRETQYF
TRBV11-2	TRBJ2-7	many	TRBD2	TGTGCCAGCAGCTTAGTTCCCGGACTAGCGGGAGCCGGGCAGTACTTC	CASSLVPGLAGAGQYF
TRBV6-2/TRBV6-3	TRBJ2-7	few	-	TGTGCCAGCAGTTACGGTGACTTATACGAGCAGTACTTC	CASSYGDLYEQYF
TRBV7-2	TRBJ2-4	-	-	TGTGCCAGCAGCTTTAGCGGTAGCTCGCACATTCAGTACTTC	CASSFSGSSHIQYF
TRBV20-1	TRBJ2-5	few	TRBD2	TGCAGTGCTAGCGGCGGGGGGGCCGGCGAGACCCAGTACTTC	CSASGGGAGETQYF
TRBV20-1	TRBJ2-5	-	-	TGCAGTGCCAGCTACACCGGGACGCGAGAGACCCAGTACTTC	CSASYTGTRETQYF
TRBV3-1	TRBJ1-2	few	-	TGTGCCAGCAGCCAAGGGGACCGGACTGGCTATGGCTACACCTTC	CASSQGDRTGYGYTF
TRBV7-2	TRBJ1-1	-	-	TGTGCCAGCAGCTTAAATGGGGACACTGAAGCTTTCTTT	CASSLNGDTEAFF
TRBV20-1	TRBJ1-2	-	-	TGCAGTGCCCTTCAATATGGCTACACCTTC	CSALQYGYTF
TRBV20-1	TRBJ1-4	-	-	TGCAGTGCTAGAGATTTGGGGAATAATGAAAAACTGTTTTTT	CSARDLGNNEKLFF
TRBV11-2	TRBJ1-3	few	-	TGTGCCAGCAGCCCGGGACATCCTGGAAACACCATATATTTT	CASSPGHPGNTIYF
TRBV20-1	TRBJ2-3	-	TRBD2	TGCAGTCCCGCTAGCGGGAGTACAGATACGCAGTATTTT	CSPASGSTDTQYF
TRBV12-1	TRBJ2-1	-	-	TGTGCCAGCAGCTCTCACCCCTCCGGGACCTACAATGAGCAGTTCTTC	CASSSHPSGTYNEQFF
TRBV20-1	TRBJ2-1	few	TRBD2	TGCAGTGCTAGGAAACTAGCGGGCGGCTACAATGAGCAGTTCTTC	CSARKLAGGYNEQFF
TRBV4-2	TRBJ2-3	few	-	TGTGCCAGCAGCCAAGGGGGGGCAGCCACAGATACGCAGTATTTT	CASSQGGAATDTQYF
TRBV5-1	TRBJ2-1	few	-	TGCGCCAGCAGCTTGGTTAGCGCGAACAATGAGCAGTTCTTC	CASSLVSANNEQFF
TRBV7-2	TRBJ2-5	many	-	TGTGCCAGCAGCTTGGGTCCGCAAGAGACCCAGTACTTC	CASSLGPQETQYF
TRBV7-2	TRBJ1-3	few	-	TGTGCCAGCAGCTTAGGGGGCTCGGGGAGCTCTGGAAACACCATATATTTT	CASSLGGSGSSGNTIYF
TRBV20-1	TRBJ2-3	-	TRBD2	TGCAGTGCAGGGGTCGATAGCGGGAGGGGAGATACGCAGTATTTT	CSAGVDSGRGDTQYF
TRBV6-1	TRBJ2-1	-	-	TGTGCCAGCAGCTCCGACAGGCCTTCCTACAATGAGCAGTTCTTC	CASSSDRPSYNEQFF
TRBV5-1	TRBJ2-7	-	-	TGCGCCAGCAGCTCGGGGGGACAGGCCTACGAGCAGTACTTC	CASSSGGQAYEQYF
TRBV13	TRBJ1-1	-	-	TGTGCCAGCACCAAGCGGGGTGAAGCTTTCTTT	CASTKRGEAFF
TRBV5-5	TRBJ2-3	few	-	TGTGCCAGCAGCCTGGACATCTCTAGCACAGATACGCAGTATTTT	CASSLDISSTDTQYF
TRBV11-2	TRBJ2-3	few	-	TGTGCCAGCAGTATCCCCGGAACGGAACTGCATGATACGCAGTATTTT	CASSIPGTELHDTQYF
TRBV7-6	TRBJ2-5	few	-	TGTGCCAGCGGCATCCAGGGGTACGAGGGTGAGACCCAGTACTTC	CASGIQGYEGETQYF
TRBV6-5	TRBJ1-4	few	-	TGTGCCAGCAGTTACGCCGCAACTAATGAAAAACTGTTTTTT	CASSYAATNEKLFF
TRBV7-2	TRBJ2-1	few	-	TGTGCCAGCAGCTTAGCCGGAGTAAACCAGTTCTTC	CASSLAGVNQFF
TRBV11-3	TRBJ2-2	once	TRBD2	TGTGCCAGCAGCTCCGGACTAGCGGGAGGCGGGGAGCTGTTTTTT	CASSSGLAGGGELFF
TRBV7-6	TRBJ2-2	-	-	TGTGCCAGCAGCAATCGGGACTTTATCGGGGAGCTGTTTTTT	CASSNRDFIGELFF
TRBV25-1	TRBJ2-6	-	-	TGTGCCAGCAGTGTCGGGACTTCTAGCTCTGGGGCCAACGTCCTGACTTTC	CASSVGTSSSGANVLTF
TRBV11-2	TRBJ2-1	-	TRBD2	TGTGCCAGCAGTATAGCGGGAGGCTCCTACAATGAGCAGTTCTTC	CASSIAGGSYNEQFF
TRBV11-1	TRBJ2-1	-	-	TGTGCCAGCAGCTTTGGCGGGACGGGGAATGAGCAGTTCTTC	CASSFGGTGNEQFF
TRBV9	TRBJ2-1	-	-	TGTGCCAGCAGCGTAGGTGGGGAGCTCGGGTACAATGAGCAGTTCTTC	CASSVGGELGYNEQFF
TRBV7-8	TRBJ2-1	-	-	TGTGCCAGCAGCTTACTCGACGGGAGCTCCTACAATGAGCAGTTCTTC	CASSLLDGSSYNEQFF
TRBV7-2	TRBJ2-5	-	-	TGTGCCAGCAGCCAAGGAGTCTCGGGCCAAGAGACCCAGTACTTC	CASSQGVSGQETQYF
TRBV10-3	TRBJ1-1	few	-	TGTGCCATCACCAATCCGGGCACTGAAGCTTTCTTT	CAITNPGTEAFF
TRBV18	TRBJ2-3	-	TRBD2	TGTGCCAGCTCACCAGCGGGAGGTCGCCACACAGATACGCAGTATTTT	CASSPAGGRHTDTQYF
TRBV12-3/TRBV12-4	TRBJ2-5	-	TRBD2	TGTGCCAGCAGATTAGCGGGAGGGCAGCAGACCCAGTACTTC	CASRLAGGQQTQYF
TRBV5-1	TRBJ2-7	few	-	TGCGCCAGCGGGGGGGACAGACCCTACGAGCAGTACTTC	CASGGDRPYEQYF
TRBV5-1	TRBJ2-1	-	TRBD1	TGCGCCAGCAGCTTGGAACAGGGGAATTACAATGAGCAGTTCTTC	CASSLEQGNYNEQFF
TRBV12-3/TRBV12-4	TRBJ2-1	-	TRBD2	TGTGCCAGCAGTCCACCATTTCCCACCCGGCTAGCGGTTGACAATGAGCAGTTCTTC	CASSPPFPTRLAVDNEQFF
TRBV5-1	TRBJ2-5	few	-	TGCGCCAGCAGCTTGGAGCCGGACAGAAAAGAGACCCAGTACTTC	CASSLEPDRKETQYF
TRBV28	TRBJ1-6	few	-	TGTGCCAGCAGTTTAGGGGACTTGTCTTCCTCACCCCTCCACTTT	CASSLGDLSSSPLHF
TRBV5-8	TRBJ2-5	-	TRBD2	TGTGCCAGCAGCTTGGGCGCTAGCGGGACTCAAGAGACCCAGTACTTC	CASSLGASGTQETQYF
TRBV7-9	TRBJ2-3	-	TRBD1	TGTGCCAGCAGCCACGGGGACAGAAGCACAGATACGCAGTATTTT	CASSHGDRSTDTQYF
TRBV7-8	TRBJ2-7	few	-	TGTGCCAGCAGCTCACCCCAACTCTACGAGCAGTACTTC	CASSSPQLYEQYF
TRBV12-3/TRBV12-4	TRBJ2-7	few	TRBD1	TGTGCCAGCAGCGCCACACAGGGGAGCGAGCAGTACTTC	CASSATQGSEQYF
TRBV5-1	TRBJ2-2	-	-	TGCGCCAGCAGGGAAACAGGGTCCGGGGAGCTGTTTTTT	CASRETGSGELFF
TRBV7-2	TRBJ2-3	few	-	TGTGCCAGCAGCTCGATGAGACTAGTTAGGGGCACAGATACGCAGTATTTT	CASSSMRLVRGTDTQYF
TRBV23-1	TRBJ2-3	few	-	TGCGCCAGCAGTCAGCATACGGGTAGCACAGATACGCAGTATTTT	CASSQHTGSTDTQYF
TRBV7-8	TRBJ1-1	-	-	TGTGCCAGCAGCTTAGAAAGGCGGGGAGGCAGGGGAGGCACTGAAGCTTTCTTT	CASSLERRGGRGGTEAFF
TRBV5-1	TRBJ2-7	few	-	TGCGCCAGCAGCGAGTGGGGGGGCTTAGAGCAGTACTTC	CASSEWGGLEQYF
TRBV5-1	TRBJ1-1	few	-	TGCGCCAGCAGCCCGGATACAGCGTCGAACACTGAAGCTTTCTTT	CASSPDTASNTEAFF
TRBV18	TRBJ1-6	few	-	TGTGCCAGCTCACCATCCGGGACGGGATTTAATTCACCCCTCCACTTT	CASSPSGTGFNSPLHF
TRBV3-1	TRBJ1-5	few	-	TGTGCCAGCAGCCAAGAGGGCCTGGGGCGCGATCAGCCCCAGCATTTT	CASSQEGLGRDQPQHF
TRBV4-1	TRBJ2-2	few	TRBD2	TGCGCCAGCAGCCGGACTAGCGGGAAGACCGGGGAGCTGTTTTTT	CASSRTSGKTGELFF
TRBV27	TRBJ2-1	-	TRBD2	TGTGCCAGCAGAGCTAGCGGGGGACGCAACAATGAGCAGTTCTTC	CASRASGGRNNEQFF
TRBV9	TRBJ2-7	few	TRBD2	TGTGCCAGCAGCGTATCCGGCGGGGGTTACACCTACGAGCAGTACTTC	CASSVSGGGYTYEQYF